This TCR beta chain was found in a study of vaccination and CD4 T cells after COVID-19. Study background: Post-diagnosis, post-COVID samples were collected after a median about 100 days, ranging 35 to 161. Samples were taken after vaccination, a median of roughly 72 days after dose two, with a range of 14 to 241.

Treatment here: approximately 10-day PBMC culture with coronavirus spike peptide pools or control peptides (ViraFEST assay). PBMC cultures, at 1.5 million to 2.5 million cells per well, received around 10 IU/ml IL-2 and about 10 ug/ml peptide pools. The Oncomine TCR Beta short-read assay sequenced DNA from cultured CD4+ T cells. TCRdb recomputed calls from the PCR reads with MiXCR, one row per CDR3 protein. The sample holds fewer than 9,000 distinct CDR3 sequences, about 64% seen once. Trimming stripped 6 bases from V and 1 base from J, with 18 bases between. The CDR3 is made up of 15 amino acids. Germline V gene lookup returns CDR1 DFQATT and CDR2 SNEGSKA (reference sequence). Details on this clonotype: Its antigen is not known.

Overall study findings and caveats: Within convalescent individuals, 304 out of 307 vaccine-specific clones proved to be spike mono-reactive.

The chain carries TRBV20-1 and TRBJ1-1; D might be TRBD1 (5 bases). This TCR came from a human donor who had recovered from COVID-19. Input material: CD4+ T cells from blood, cultured in vitro. In DNA, the CDR3 is TGCAGTGCCCGGCTTGGGGGGAGGGGGAACACTGAAGCTTTCTTT. Residues: CSARLGGRGNTEAFF.